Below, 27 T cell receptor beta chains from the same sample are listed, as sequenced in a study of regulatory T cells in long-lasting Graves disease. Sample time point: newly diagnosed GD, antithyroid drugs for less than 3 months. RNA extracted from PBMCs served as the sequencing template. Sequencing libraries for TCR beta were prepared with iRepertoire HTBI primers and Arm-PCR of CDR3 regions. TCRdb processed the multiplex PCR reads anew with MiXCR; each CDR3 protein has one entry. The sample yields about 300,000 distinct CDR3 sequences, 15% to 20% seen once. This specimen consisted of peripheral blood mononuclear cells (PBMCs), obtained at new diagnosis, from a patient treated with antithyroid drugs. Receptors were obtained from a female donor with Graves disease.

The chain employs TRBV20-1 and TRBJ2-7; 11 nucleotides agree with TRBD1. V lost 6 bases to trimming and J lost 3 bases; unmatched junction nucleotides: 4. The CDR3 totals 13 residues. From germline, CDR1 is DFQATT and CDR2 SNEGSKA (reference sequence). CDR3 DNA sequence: TGCAGTGCCCACGGGACAGGGGGCTACGAGCAGTACTTC. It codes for CSAHGTGGYEQYF.

The CDR3 reads CASSLNRVFHYGYTF. The CDR3 coding sequence is TGTGCCAGCAGCTTAAACAGGGTCTTTCACTATGGCTACACCTTC. The chain is built from TRBV7-3 and TRBJ1-2, with D possibly being TRBD1 (6 bases). Germline CDR1 and CDR2: SGHTA and FQGTGA. The germline V and J ends were trimmed by 1 base and 3 bases, with 12 bases remaining between them. The CDR3 is made up of 15 amino acids.

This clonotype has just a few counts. CDR3 nucleotide sequence: TGTGCCAGCAGTCCTAGAACCAGGGGGCGTCTGAGCAATCAGCCCCAGCATTTT. Translating gives CASSPRTRGRLSNQPQHF. V and J are TRBV7-8 and TRBJ1-5, with 8 bases identical to TRBD1. The CDR3 sequence is 18 residues long. Trimming at V came to 6 bases and at J to 1 base, leaving 14 bases not matched to a gene. CDR1 and CDR2 from the germline V gene are SGHVS and FQNEAQ.

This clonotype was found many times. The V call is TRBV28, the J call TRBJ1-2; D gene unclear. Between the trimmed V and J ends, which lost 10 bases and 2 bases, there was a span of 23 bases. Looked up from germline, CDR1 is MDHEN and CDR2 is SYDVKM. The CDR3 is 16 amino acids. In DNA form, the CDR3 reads TGTGCCACTTCAACGCGGTTCCTATACCTCAACTATGGCTACACCTTC. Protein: CATSTRFLYLNYGYTF.

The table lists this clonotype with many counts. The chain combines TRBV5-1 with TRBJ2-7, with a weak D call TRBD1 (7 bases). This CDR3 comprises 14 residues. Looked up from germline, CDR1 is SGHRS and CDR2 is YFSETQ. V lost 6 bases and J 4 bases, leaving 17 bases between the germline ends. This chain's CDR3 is CASMRDSAWYEQYF. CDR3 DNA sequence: TGCGCCAGCATGCGGGACAGCGCTTGGTACGAGCAGTACTTC.

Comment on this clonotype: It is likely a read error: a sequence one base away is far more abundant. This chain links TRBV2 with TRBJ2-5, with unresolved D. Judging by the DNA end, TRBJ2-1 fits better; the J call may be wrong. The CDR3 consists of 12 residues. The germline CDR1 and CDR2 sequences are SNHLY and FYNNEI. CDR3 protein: CASSASAFEQFF. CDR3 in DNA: TGTGCCAGCAGTGCCTCGGCGTTCGAGCAGTTCTTC.

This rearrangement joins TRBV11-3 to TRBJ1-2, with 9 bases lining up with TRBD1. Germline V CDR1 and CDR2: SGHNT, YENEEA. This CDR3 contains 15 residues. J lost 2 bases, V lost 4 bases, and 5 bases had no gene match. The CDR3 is CASSSPTGGNYGYTF. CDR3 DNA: TGTGCCAGCAGCTCGCCGACAGGGGGGAACTATGGCTACACCTTC.

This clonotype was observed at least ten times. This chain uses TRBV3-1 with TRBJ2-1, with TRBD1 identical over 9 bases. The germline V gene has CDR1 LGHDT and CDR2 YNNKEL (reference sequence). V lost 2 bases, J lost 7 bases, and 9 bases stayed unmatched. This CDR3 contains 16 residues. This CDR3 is CASSQLPPGQGNEQFF. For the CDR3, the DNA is TGTGCCAGCAGCCAACTCCCTCCGGGACAGGGTAATGAGCAGTTCTTC.

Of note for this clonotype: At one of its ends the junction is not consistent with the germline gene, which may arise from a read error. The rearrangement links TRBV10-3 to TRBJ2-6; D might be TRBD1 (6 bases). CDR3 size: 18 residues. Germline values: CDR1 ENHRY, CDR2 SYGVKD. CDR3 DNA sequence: TGTGCCATCAGGCCAGGGGCCGGAGGTCTCTCTGGGGCCAACGTCCTGGCTTTC. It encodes CAIRPGAGGLSGANVLAF.

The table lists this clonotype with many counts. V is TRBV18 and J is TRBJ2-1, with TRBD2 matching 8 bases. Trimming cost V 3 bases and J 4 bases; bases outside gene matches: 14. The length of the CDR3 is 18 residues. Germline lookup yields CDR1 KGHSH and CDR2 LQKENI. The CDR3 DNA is TGTGCCAGCTCACCGCTAAACCCTCTAGCGGGCCTTTACAATGAGCAGTTCTTC. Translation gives CASSPLNPLAGLYNEQFF.

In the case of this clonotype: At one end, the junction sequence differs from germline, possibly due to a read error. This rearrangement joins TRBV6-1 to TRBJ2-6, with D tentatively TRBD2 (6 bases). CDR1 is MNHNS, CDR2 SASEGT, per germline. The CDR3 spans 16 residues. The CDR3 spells CASTETGSSGANVLTF. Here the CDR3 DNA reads TGTGCCAGCACTGAAACCGGGAGCTCTGGGGCCAACGTCCTGACTTTC.

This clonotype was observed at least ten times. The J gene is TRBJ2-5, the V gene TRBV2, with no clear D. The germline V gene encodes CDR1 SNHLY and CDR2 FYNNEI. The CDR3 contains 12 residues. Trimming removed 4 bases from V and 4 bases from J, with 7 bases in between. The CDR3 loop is CASSATIETQYF. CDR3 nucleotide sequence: TGTGCCAGCAGTGCGACCATAGAGACCCAGTACTTC.

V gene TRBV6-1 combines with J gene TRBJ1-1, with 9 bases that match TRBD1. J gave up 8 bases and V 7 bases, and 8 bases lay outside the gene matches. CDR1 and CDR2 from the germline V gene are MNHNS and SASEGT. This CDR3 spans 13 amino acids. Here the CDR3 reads CASTLGQGSEAFF. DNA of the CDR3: TGTGCCAGCACCCTTGGACAGGGGTCCGAAGCTTTCTTT.

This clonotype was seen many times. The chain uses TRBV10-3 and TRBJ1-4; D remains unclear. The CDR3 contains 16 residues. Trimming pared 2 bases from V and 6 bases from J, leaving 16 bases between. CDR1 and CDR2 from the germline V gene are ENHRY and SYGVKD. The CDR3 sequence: CAISEPKGRGDEKLFF. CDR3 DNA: TGTGCCATCAGTGAGCCGAAAGGCCGGGGAGATGAAAAACTGTTTTTT.

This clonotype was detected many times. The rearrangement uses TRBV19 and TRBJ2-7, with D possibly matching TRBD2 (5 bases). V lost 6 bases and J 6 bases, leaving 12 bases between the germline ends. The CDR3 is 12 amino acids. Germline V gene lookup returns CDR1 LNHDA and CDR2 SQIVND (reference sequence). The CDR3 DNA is TGTGCCAGTAGCTTCGACGGGGTCGAGCAGTACTTC. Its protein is CASSFDGVEQYF. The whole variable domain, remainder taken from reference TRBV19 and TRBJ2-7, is DGGITQSPKYLFRKEGQNVTLSCEQNLNHDAMYWYRQDPGQGLRLIYYSQIVNDFQKGDIAEGYSVSREKKESFPLTVTSAQKNPTAFYLCASSFDGVEQYFGPGTRLTVT.

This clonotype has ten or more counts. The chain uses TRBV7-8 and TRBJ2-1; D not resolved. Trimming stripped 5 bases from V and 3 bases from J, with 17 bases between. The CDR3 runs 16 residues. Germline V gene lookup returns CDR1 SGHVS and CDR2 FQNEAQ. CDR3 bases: TGTGCCAGCAGCCACCCCTACCGGGCATTCTACAATGAGCAGTTCTTC. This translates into CASSHPYRAFYNEQFF.

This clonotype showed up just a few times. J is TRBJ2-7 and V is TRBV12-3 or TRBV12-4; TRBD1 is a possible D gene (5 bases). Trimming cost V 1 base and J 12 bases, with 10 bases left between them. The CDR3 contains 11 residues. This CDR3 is CASSLGAGPYF. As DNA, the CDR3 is TGTGCCAGCAGTTTAGGGGCAGGGCCGTACTTC.

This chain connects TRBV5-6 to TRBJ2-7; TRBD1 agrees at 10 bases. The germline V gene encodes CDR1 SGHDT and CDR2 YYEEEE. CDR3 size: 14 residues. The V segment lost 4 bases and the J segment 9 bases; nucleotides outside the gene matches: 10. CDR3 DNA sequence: TGTGCCAGCAGCCTAACGACAGGGGGCGGCGCGCAGTACTTC. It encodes CASSLTTGGGAQYF.

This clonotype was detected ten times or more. The CDR3 is CATSRERPGQNTDTQYF. The CDR3 region has the DNA TGTGCCACCAGCAGAGAACGCCCAGGACAAAACACAGATACGCAGTATTTT. V and J are TRBV15 and TRBJ2-3, with D maybe TRBD1 (5 bases). Trimming left V 0 bases short and J 2 bases short, with 15 bases between. Germline V CDR1 and CDR2: LNHNV, YYDKDF (reference sequence). The CDR3 consists of 17 residues.

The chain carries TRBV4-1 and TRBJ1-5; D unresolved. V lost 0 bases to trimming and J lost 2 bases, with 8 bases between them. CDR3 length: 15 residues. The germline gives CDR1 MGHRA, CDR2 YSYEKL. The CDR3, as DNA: TGCGCCAGCAGCCAAGAATGGGGAGGCAATCAGCCCCAGCATTTT. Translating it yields CASSQEWGGNQPQHF.

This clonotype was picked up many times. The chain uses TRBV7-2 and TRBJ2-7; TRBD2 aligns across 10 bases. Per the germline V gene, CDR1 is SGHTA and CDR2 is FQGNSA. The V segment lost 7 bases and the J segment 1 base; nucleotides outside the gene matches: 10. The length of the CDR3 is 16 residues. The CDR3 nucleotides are TGTGCCAGCACCAAAGGCAGACTAGCGGGTTCCTACGAGCAGTACTTC. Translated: CASTKGRLAGSYEQYF.

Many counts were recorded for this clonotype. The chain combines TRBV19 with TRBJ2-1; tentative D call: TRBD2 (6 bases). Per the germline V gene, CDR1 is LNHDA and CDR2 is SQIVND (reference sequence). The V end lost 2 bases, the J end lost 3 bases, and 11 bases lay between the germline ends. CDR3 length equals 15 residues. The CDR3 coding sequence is TGTGCCAGTAGTATAACCGGGAGTATCTACAATGAGCAGTTCTTC. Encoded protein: CASSITGSIYNEQFF.

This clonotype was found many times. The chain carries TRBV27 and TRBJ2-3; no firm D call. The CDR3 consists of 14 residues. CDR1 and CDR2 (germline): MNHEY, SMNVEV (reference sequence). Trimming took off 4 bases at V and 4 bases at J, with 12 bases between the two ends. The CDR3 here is CASSSPPQPDTQYF. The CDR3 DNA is TGTGCCAGCAGTTCCCCCCCTCAACCAGATACGCAGTATTTT.

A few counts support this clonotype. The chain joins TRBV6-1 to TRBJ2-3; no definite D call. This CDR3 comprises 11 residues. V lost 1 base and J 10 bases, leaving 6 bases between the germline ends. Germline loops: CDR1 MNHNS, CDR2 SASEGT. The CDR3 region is CASSEEASQYF. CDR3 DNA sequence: TGTGCCAGCAGTGAAGAGGCTTCGCAGTATTTT.

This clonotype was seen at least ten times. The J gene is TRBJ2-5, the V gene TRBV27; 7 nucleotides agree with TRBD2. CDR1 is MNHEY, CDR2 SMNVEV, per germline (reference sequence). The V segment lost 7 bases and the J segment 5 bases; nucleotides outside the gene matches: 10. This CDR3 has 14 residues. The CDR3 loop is CASMDGGGRETQYF. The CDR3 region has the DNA TGTGCCAGCATGGACGGGGGAGGGAGGGAGACCCAGTACTTC.

The CDR3 bases are TGTGCCAGTAGTGCCCAGACCATGGTGTCTGGGGCCAACGTCCTGACTTTC. Translated, it gives CASSAQTMVSGANVLTF. The genes are TRBV19 and TRBJ2-6; no clear D gene. The germline CDR1 and CDR2 sequences are LNHDA and SQIVND (reference sequence). The V end was cut by 5 bases, the J end by 1 base, with 15 bases between. This CDR3 region has 17 residues.

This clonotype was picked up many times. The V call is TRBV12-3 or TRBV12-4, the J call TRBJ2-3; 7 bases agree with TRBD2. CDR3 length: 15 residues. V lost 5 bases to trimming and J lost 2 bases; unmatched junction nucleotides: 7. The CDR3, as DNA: TGTGCCAGCAGTCTGCGGGGGTCGGACACAGATACGCAGTATTTT. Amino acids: CASSLRGSDTDTQYF.